A single sample is the source of the 9 T cell receptor beta chains below, sequenced in a study of T cells in Graves' hyperthyroidism and ophthalmopathy. The source material, RNA transcripts, was used to amplify TCR beta CDR3 regions. The HTBI primer set served for first-round RT-PCR of the TCR CDR3. TCRdb analysed the multiplex PCR reads with MiXCR anew, one entry per CDR3 protein. The sample has 490,000 or so distinct CDR3 sequences; 22% are singletons. Specimen: blood. The receptor source for this set is a woman aged 65 to 85 with Graves' ophthalmopathy.

The V gene is TRBV29-1, the J gene TRBJ2-1; TRBD2 agrees at 8 bases. The CDR3 spans 15 residues. The germline V gene has CDR1 SQVTM and CDR2 ANQGSEA. V was clipped by 2 bases and J by 8 bases; unmatched bases: 11. CDR3 sequence reads: CSVEYGRARLDEQFF. The CDR3 nucleotides read TGCAGCGTTGAATACGGGAGGGCCCGTTTGGATGAGCAGTTCTTC.

There are many counts of this clonotype. CDR3 DNA sequence: TGTGCCAGCAGTAGACAGGGGGGCACTGAAGCTTTCTTT. Its protein product is CASSRQGGTEAFF. This sequence joins TRBV6-1 and TRBJ1-1; TRBD1 matches 9 bases. Trimming removed 5 bases from V and 4 bases from J; junction bases left unmatched: 2. The germline V gene encodes CDR1 MNHNS and CDR2 SASEGT. CDR3 size: 13 residues.

This sequence joins TRBV20-1 and TRBJ2-1, with TRBD2 matching 9 bases. Trimming took 0 bases from V and 9 from J; bases not matched to a gene: 6. Germline V CDR1 and CDR2: DFQATT, SNEGSKA (reference sequence). The CDR3 sequence is 14 residues long. The CDR3 region is CSARDWAGGPEQFF. The CDR3 DNA follows: TGCAGTGCTAGAGATTGGGCGGGAGGGCCTGAGCAGTTCTTC.

This chain joins TRBV4-3 and TRBJ1-3; tentatively, D is TRBD1 (5 bases). The V end lost 1 base, the J end lost 1 base, and 8 bases lay between the germline ends. CDR1 and CDR2 from the germline V gene are LGHNA and YSLEER. The CDR3 spans 15 residues. CDR3 amino acids: CASSQGWGSGNTIYF. CDR3 in DNA: TGCGCCAGCAGCCAAGGGTGGGGGTCTGGAAACACCATATATTTT.

This clonotype was detected a few times. The gene calls are TRBV5-6 and TRBJ2-5, with D possibly matching TRBD2 (6 bases). CDR1 SGHDT and CDR2 YYEEEE come from the germline V gene. The V end lost 4 bases, the J end lost 0 bases, and 19 bases lay between the germline ends. This CDR3 has 17 amino acids. DNA of the CDR3: TGTGCCAGCAGCCTCGGGACTTCTACCAGGTACCAAGAGACCCAGTACTTC. This encodes CASSLGTSTRYQETQYF. The variable domain in full, completed from reference TRBV5-6 and TRBJ2-5, reads DAGVTQSPTHLIKTRGQQVTLRCSPKSGHDTVSWYQQALGQGPQFIFQYYEEEERQRGNFPDRFSGHQFPNYSSELNVNALLLGDSALYLCASSLGTSTRYQETQYFGPGTRLLVL.

J is TRBJ2-1 and V is TRBV30; no definite D call. V was cut by 2 bases and J by 2 bases, with 4 bases left in between. The CDR3 totals 12 residues. Germline loops: CDR1 GTSNPN, CDR2 SVGIG (reference sequence). CDR3 in amino acids: CAWSPTYNEQFF. The CDR3 region has the DNA TGTGCCTGGAGTCCAACCTACAATGAGCAGTTCTTC.

The chain is built from TRBV6-2 or TRBV6-3 and TRBJ1-2; D gene uncertain. Germline V gene data show CDR1 as MNHEY and CDR2 as SVGEGT. Trimming took 6 bases from V and 6 from J, leaving 14 bases between them. There are 13 residues in the CDR3. As DNA, the CDR3 is TGTGCCAGCAGCCCCGGCCGGGTCAATGGCTACACCTTC. As protein: CASSPGRVNGYTF.

In regard to this clonotype: A read error is possible here, since a much larger clone lies one base away. The rearrangement links TRBV2 to TRBJ1-5; no definite D call. Germline CDR1 and CDR2: SNHLY and FYNNEI. The CDR3 is 13 residues long. CDR3 amino acids: CASTNQVNQSQHF. DNA of the CDR3: TGTGCCAGCACAAACCAGGTTAATCAGTCCCAGCATTTT.

The chain recombines TRBV3-1 with TRBJ2-1, with 11 bases fitting TRBD2. V shed 5 bases and J 8 bases; nucleotides not matched to a gene: 11. CDR1 and CDR2 from the germline V gene are LGHDT and YNNKEL (reference sequence). The CDR3 contains 16 residues. CDR3 protein: CASSYGLAGGRDEQFF. In DNA form, the CDR3 reads TGTGCCAGCAGCTACGGACTAGCGGGTGGGCGGGATGAGCAGTTCTTC.